This TCR beta chain was sequenced in a study of shared clonotypes between healthy human individuals. Findings and caveats of the study: Specimens sampled were limited to blood, with tissue repertoires likely differing.

As for this clone: Its antigen is still unknown.

V lost 4 bases and J 2 bases, leaving 12 bases between the germline ends. This CDR3 is 15 amino acids long. Germline assignment: CDR1 SGHNT and CDR2 YENEEA. The assay used deep level. In the authors' methods: Filtering differed for immunoSEQ, which gave only junction sequences without quality scores. Method: immunoSEQ multiplex PCR; TCRdb's copy keeps in-frame clones and lacks some. The DNA was the basis for D and trimming; V, J and clone size are from that table. Of 400,000 to 600,000 clones listed, 75% to 85% were seen once; the top ten hold less than 15%. This rearrangement joins TRBV11-3 to TRBJ2-1, with D possibly being TRBD1 or TRBD2 (6 bases each). Sequences were obtained from PBMCs. This clonotype originated in a woman in her thirties or forties in good health. Some clones in this sample may be carry-over from other donors' samples. The CDR3 spells CASSSGVAAYNEQFF. DNA of the CDR3: TGTGCCAGCAGCTCAGGGGTAGCGGCCTACAATGAGCAGTTCTTC. Supplemented by reference TRBV11-3 and TRBJ2-1, the full variable domain reads EAGVVQSPRYKIIEKKQPVAFWCNPISGHNTLYWYLQNLGQGPELLIRYENEEAVDDSQLPKDRFSAERLKGVDSTLKIQPAELGDSAVYLCASSSGVAAYNEQFFGPGTRLTVL.